This TCR beta chain derives from a study of blood T cells in healthy people across ages. General study results and limits: Reliance upon unsorted PBMCs precluded definitive naive versus antigen-experienced comparison. Older age went with lower TCR beta diversity per million T cells, in a roughly linear way.

Germline CDR1 reads MNHEY; CDR2 reads SMNVEV (reference sequence). The CDR3 loop spans 15 amino acids. V shed 6 bases and J 0 bases; nucleotides not matched to a gene: 7. This clonotype occurred a few times. What it binds is not known. The use of a sample-barcoded 5' primer and a J-beta primer mix characterized a second PCR of roughly 6 to 11 cycles. A tag from a template-switch adaptor with 12 random nucleotides marked each cDNA molecule. Samples each returned at least 3 million CDR3-containing paired-end reads. TCRdb reprocessed the 5' RACE reads with MiXCR, giving one entry per CDR3 protein. The sample records approximately 1.5 million distinct CDR3 sequences, approximately 43% being singletons.

The chain is built from TRBV27 and TRBJ2-7; 8 nucleotides align to TRBD1. The source is a woman under 30 in good health. Sequencing used blood. CDR3 in amino acids: CASSSTGASSYEQYF. The DNA for the CDR3 is TGTGCCAGCAGCTCGACAGGGGCAAGCTCCTACGAGCAGTACTTC.